The next 30 T cell receptor beta chains were all read from a single sample in a study of post-analysis software for immune sequencing data. General study points: The five TRBV segments detected at higher frequency in patients than in controls included TRBV5-6, TRBV5-1 and TRBV20-1.

Included in the TCR beta cDNA libraries were unique molecular identifiers. TCRdb itself ran the PCR reads through MiXCR, one entry per CDR3 protein. The table has hundreds of thousands of distinct CDR3 sequences, roughly three fifths seen once. Their antigen targets remain unknown. Sequenced input: blood. The receptors derive from a girl aged 2 to 9 with multiple sclerosis.

The chain carries TRBV18 and TRBJ2-4, with TRBD1 matching 7 bases. Germline V lookup: CDR1 KGHSH, CDR2 LQKENI. V was pared by 2 bases and J by 9 bases, with 7 bases of the junction left unmatched. This CDR3 has 14 amino acids. CDR3 sequence reads: CASSPIDRAGIQYF. The DNA for the CDR3 is TGTGCCAGCTCACCAATAGACAGGGCTGGCATTCAGTACTTC.

This chain uses TRBV28 with TRBJ2-1; 9 bases match TRBD2. The V and J ends lost 6 bases and 2 bases, in that order; junction bases with no gene match: 8. The CDR3 runs 16 residues. CDR1 and CDR2 (germline): MDHEN, SYDVKM. Here the CDR3 DNA reads TGTGCCAGCAGGTTTGCTAGCGGGGTGACCTACAATGAGCAGTTCTTC. Residues: CASRFASGVTYNEQFF.

In this sample, this clonotype turned up a few times. The rearrangement links TRBV4-3 to TRBJ1-2; tentative D call: TRBD1 (6 bases). Germline lookup yields CDR1 LGHNA and CDR2 YSLEER. V was cut by 4 bases and J by 0 bases, with 12 bases left in between. The CDR3 extends over 15 amino acids. The CDR3 DNA follows: TGCGCCAGCAGCCCTATGTACAGGGCTAACTATGGCTACACCTTC. This encodes CASSPMYRANYGYTF.

The V gene is TRBV12-3 or TRBV12-4, the J gene TRBJ1-1; D gene unclear. The CDR3 sequence is 10 residues long. With 5 bases removed from V and 13 bases from J, the gap between germline ends came to 11 bases. The CDR3 bases are TGTGCCAGCAGTCGGTTTACAGTTTTCTTT. Amino acids: CASSRFTVFF.

This chain uses TRBV7-2 with TRBJ2-3, with 8 bases matching TRBD2. Looked up from germline, CDR1 is SGHTA and CDR2 is FQGNSA. Unmatched junction bases numbered 7, after V lost 7 bases and J lost 1 base. The CDR3 is 15 amino acids. CDR3 residues: CASNRGGPRTDTQYF. In DNA form, the CDR3 reads TGTGCCAGCAACCGGGGGGGTCCCCGCACAGATACGCAGTATTTT.

J is TRBJ1-4 and V is TRBV4-2; weak D call: TRBD1 (6 bases). The length of the CDR3 is 17 residues. V gave up 0 bases and J gave up 4 bases, with 15 bases separating them. Germline V gene data show CDR1 as LGHNA and CDR2 as YNFKEQ. CDR3 DNA sequence: TGTGCCAGCAGCCAAGACGGGCGGGGGCCGGGTAATGAAAAACTGTTTTTT. Its protein product is CASSQDGRGPGNEKLFF.

The chain couples TRBV29-1 to TRBJ1-4; D perhaps matches TRBD1 (6 bases). The germline V gene has CDR1 SQVTM and CDR2 ANQGSEA. V lost 4 bases, J lost 10 bases, and 16 bases lay in between. The CDR3 runs to 13 residues. The CDR3 region has the DNA TGCAGCGTTGCGGGCAGGGGTGGAGGAAAACTGTTTTTT. Protein product: CSVAGRGGGKLFF.

This clonotype was picked up one time. The V gene is TRBV12-3 or TRBV12-4, the J gene TRBJ1-5; 8 bases are shared with TRBD1. V trimming: 6 bases; J trimming: 3 bases; junction bases outside the gene matches: 4. This CDR3 has 14 amino acids. The CDR3 loop is CASSPTGDNQPQHF. The CDR3 coding sequence is TGTGCCAGCAGCCCGACAGGGGACAATCAGCCCCAGCATTTT.

The chain recombines TRBV25-1 with TRBJ2-1; TRBD2 matches at 7 bases. The CDR3 consists of 16 residues. V shed 3 bases and J 4 bases; nucleotides not matched to a gene: 9. The germline V gene encodes CDR1 MGHDK and CDR2 SYGVNS. The CDR3 DNA is TGTGCCAGCAGTGATGTAAGCGGGATGGTTTACAATGAGCAGTTCTTC. Protein: CASSDVSGMVYNEQFF.

The rearrangement joins TRBV15 to TRBJ2-7; 7 bases fit TRBD1. V lost 5 bases to trimming and J lost 6 bases; unmatched junction nucleotides: 7. Germline V gene lookup returns CDR1 LNHNV and CDR2 YYDKDF (reference sequence). This CDR3 contains 13 residues. In DNA form, the CDR3 reads TGTGCCACCAGCGGCGGACAGGCCCCCGAGCAGTACTTC. Amino acid sequence: CATSGGQAPEQYF. Full variable domain (rest looked up from reference TRBV15 and TRBJ2-7): DAMVIQNPRYQVTQFGKPVTLSCSQTLNHNVMYWYQQKSSQAPKLLFHYYDKDFNNEADTPDNFQSRRPNTSFCFLDIRSPGLGDTAMYLCATSGGQAPEQYFGPGTRLTVT.

As for this clonotype: At one boundary the junction diverges from the germline segment, which might be a read error. The genes are TRBV6-5 and TRBJ2-3; unclear D gene. The V gene's germline CDR1 is MNHEY and CDR2 SVGAGI. This CDR3 has 13 residues. Here the CDR3 DNA reads TGTGCCAGCAGTTCCCAGTATACAGATACGCGGTATTTT. Its protein product is CASSSQYTDTRYF.

The rearrangement links TRBV4-1 to TRBJ2-1; 8 bases fit TRBD2. Per the germline V gene, CDR1 is MGHRA and CDR2 is YSYEKL. CDR3 length: 16 amino acids. With V trimmed by 1 base and J by 10 bases, 12 bases remained unmatched. This chain's CDR3 is CASSQAPGLEQSEQFF. The CDR3 DNA reads as TGCGCCAGCAGCCAAGCCCCGGGACTAGAGCAATCCGAGCAGTTCTTC.

This chain links TRBV5-1 with TRBJ2-3; no reliable D call. Germline V gene data show CDR1 as SGHRS and CDR2 as YFSETQ. Trimming removed 3 bases from V and 6 bases from J, with 8 bases in between. The CDR3 runs 12 residues. In DNA, the CDR3 is TGCGCCAGCAGCTCGTGGGTGGATACGCAGTATTTT. This codes for CASSSWVDTQYF.

J is TRBJ2-1 and V is TRBV7-9; 8 bases are shared with TRBD2. This CDR3 region has 17 residues. J was trimmed by 3 bases and V by 6 bases; bases with no gene match: 13. Looked up from germline, CDR1 is SEHNR and CDR2 is FQNEAQ (reference sequence). CDR3 loop: CASRPRPGLENYNEQFF. The CDR3 nucleotides read TGTGCCAGCAGACCACGGCCGGGACTAGAAAACTACAATGAGCAGTTCTTC.

The rearrangement uses TRBV20-1 and TRBJ2-1, with D possibly being TRBD1 (6 bases). CDR1 and CDR2 from the germline V gene are DFQATT and SNEGSKA (reference sequence). The CDR3 runs to 15 residues. V dropped 0 bases and J dropped 8 bases, with 17 bases sitting between them. CDR3 nucleotides: TGCAGTGCTAGAGATGAACAGGGTTATATCGATGAGCAGTTCTTC. Its translation: CSARDEQGYIDEQFF.

The chain is built from TRBV12-3 or TRBV12-4 and TRBJ2-1; TRBD1 matches 8 bases. Trimming took 5 bases from V and 0 from J; bases not matched to a gene: 9. This CDR3 spans 17 amino acids. DNA of the CDR3: TGTGCCAGCAGTGACCCGCGGGACAGGAGCTCCTACAATGAGCAGTTCTTC. Translating it yields CASSDPRDRSSYNEQFF.

The chain uses TRBV28 and TRBJ1-2, with D hard to call. Germline V gene lookup returns CDR1 MDHEN and CDR2 SYDVKM. V was cut by 7 bases and J by 4 bases, with 7 bases left in between. The CDR3 consists of 11 residues. The CDR3 DNA reads as TGTGCCAGCATTGGCCCCTATGGCTACACCTTC. Its protein product is CASIGPYGYTF.

In this sample, this clonotype turned up a few times. The chain carries TRBV20-1 and TRBJ2-5; possible D gene TRBD2, 6 bases. Trimming cost V 3 bases and J 7 bases, with 12 bases left between them. The germline V gene has CDR1 DFQATT and CDR2 SNEGSKA (reference sequence). CDR3 length: 12 residues. Here the CDR3 reads CSAREGPGTQYF. In DNA form, the CDR3 reads TGCAGTGCTAGGGAGGGTCCGGGGACCCAGTACTTC.

The V and J genes are TRBV14 and TRBJ2-1, with D perhaps matching TRBD2 (6 bases). CDR3 length: 13 amino acids. Germline CDR1 reads SGHDN; CDR2 reads FVKESK. V was clipped by 0 bases and J by 10 bases, with 10 bases between them. DNA for the CDR3: TGTGCCAGCAGCCAAGAACTAGCAATCGAGCAGTTCTTC. Protein product: CASSQELAIEQFF.

The chain joins TRBV5-1 to TRBJ2-4, with D perhaps matching TRBD1 or TRBD2 (6 bases each). The CDR3 contains 16 residues. Germline V CDR1 and CDR2: SGHRS, YFSETQ. V gave up 0 bases and J gave up 3 bases, with 13 bases separating them. CDR3 sequence: CASSLGGARVKNIQYF. CDR3 nucleotide sequence: TGCGCCAGCAGCTTGGGGGGGGCGAGGGTCAAAAACATTCAGTACTTC. Supplemented by reference TRBV5-1 and TRBJ2-4, the full variable domain reads KAGVTQTPRYLIKTRGQQVTLSCSPISGHRSVSWYQQTPGQGLQFLFEYFSETQRNKGNFPGRFSGRQFSNSRSEMNVSTLELGDSALYLCASSLGGARVKNIQYFGAGTRLSVL.

V usage is TRBV20-1 and J usage is TRBJ2-5; D gene ambiguous. The V end lost 1 base, the J end lost 11 bases, and 11 bases lay between the germline ends. The CDR3 has 11 residues. In germline, CDR1 is DFQATT, CDR2 SNEGSKA (reference sequence). The CDR3 region has the DNA TGCAGTGCTAGAGGCTACGATGAGCAGTACTTC. Amino acids: CSARGYDEQYF.

This clonotype was seen more than once but under ten times. V gene TRBV9 combines with J gene TRBJ2-7; possibly TRBD2 for D (5 bases). This CDR3 region has 15 residues. The germline CDR1 and CDR2 sequences are SGDLS and YYNGEE. V was pared by 4 bases and J by 3 bases, with 17 bases between. The CDR3 region has the DNA TGTGCCAGCAGCCAGACTACCGCGGCTCTCTACGAGCAGTACTTC. Translation: CASSQTTAALYEQYF.

The chain uses TRBV7-8 and TRBJ2-3, with 11 bases fitting TRBD1. Germline CDR1 and CDR2: SGHVS and FQNEAQ. This CDR3 contains 16 residues. The J segment lost 5 bases and the V segment lost 5 bases, leaving 9 bases of the junction unmatched. CDR3 loop: CASSVRTGGLRDTQYF. CDR3 DNA sequence: TGTGCCAGCAGCGTCCGGACAGGGGGCCTCAGAGATACGCAGTATTTT.

This rearrangement joins TRBV5-1 to TRBJ2-3; D ambiguous. The germline V gene has CDR1 SGHRS and CDR2 YFSETQ. Trimming took 2 bases from V and 14 from J, leaving 12 bases between them. The CDR3 runs 11 residues. CDR3 nucleotide sequence: TGCGCCAGCAGCTTTGGATTAAGGCGGTATTTT. This encodes CASSFGLRRYF.

The chain has TRBV3-1 and TRBJ2-7; TRBD2 might be the D (6 bases). The V end lost 0 bases, the J end lost 1 base, and 16 bases lay between the germline ends. The length of the CDR3 is 17 residues. Germline V gene sequence: CDR1 LGHDT, CDR2 YNNKEL (reference sequence). This CDR3 reads CASSQDPGEAGSYEQYF. The CDR3 nucleotides are TGTGCCAGCAGCCAAGATCCTGGGGAGGCCGGATCCTACGAGCAGTACTTC.

The rearrangement joins TRBV27 to TRBJ1-5, with no clear D. Germline V CDR1 and CDR2: MNHEY, SMNVEV (reference sequence). Trimming removed 4 bases from V and 3 bases from J, with 16 bases in between. This CDR3 region has 16 residues. The CDR3 loop is CASSWREGAHNQPQHF. In nucleotides, the CDR3 is TGTGCCAGCAGTTGGAGGGAAGGAGCCCACAATCAGCCCCAGCATTTT.

The V call is TRBV3-1, the J call TRBJ2-3; 10 bases map to TRBD2. Germline assignment: CDR1 LGHDT and CDR2 YNNKEL (reference sequence). There are 15 residues in the CDR3. The ends lost 4 bases at V and 8 bases at J; junction bases unmatched: 9. CDR3: CASSPGTSVLGTQYF. The CDR3 DNA reads as TGTGCCAGCAGCCCCGGGACTAGCGTGTTGGGTACGCAGTATTTT.

The chain recombines TRBV29-1 with TRBJ2-3; 7 positions agree with TRBD1. The V gene end was trimmed by 7 bases and the J gene end by 4 bases; junction bases not matched to a gene: 14. Germline V gene sequence: CDR1 SQVTM, CDR2 ANQGSEA. CDR3 size: 15 residues. CDR3 loop: CSARDHGDRADTQYF. The CDR3 region has the DNA TGCAGCGCTCGGGATCACGGAGACAGGGCAGATACGCAGTATTTT.

This chain links TRBV6-1 with TRBJ2-5; 8 nucleotides agree with TRBD2. Germline lookup yields CDR1 MNHNS and CDR2 SASEGT. The CDR3 runs to 15 residues. V gave up 2 bases and J gave up 2 bases; unmatched junction bases: 4. Here the CDR3 DNA reads TGTGCCAGCAGTGAACCGACTAGCGTTCAAGAGACCCAGTACTTC. As protein: CASSEPTSVQETQYF.

About this clonotype: This clone may be a read error of a much larger clone one base away. The chain couples TRBV12-5 to TRBJ2-1; possibly TRBD1 for D (5 bases). CDR3 size: 13 residues. Trimming stripped 2 bases from V and 12 bases from J, with 14 bases between. The germline V gene has CDR1 LGHNT and CDR2 FRNRAP. CDR3 protein: CASGLRGMDVQFF. The DNA for the CDR3 is TGTGCTAGTGGTTTGAGGGGCATGGATGTGCAGTTCTTC.